This is a list of T cell receptor beta chains from one sample in a study of blood T cell repertoires in COVID-19. Libraries were prepared by immunoSEQ multiplex PCR; TCRdb keeps only in-frame clonotypes and omits some of them. Of 150,000 to 250,000 clones detected, approximately 90% appear once; the ten largest clones hold 2% to 2.5%. Sequenced material: PBMCs or T cells enriched from blood (not recorded which). The receptor source for this set is a woman younger than 45 who had recovered from COVID-19. Both conserved end residues are part of each CDR3. Fields, in order: CDR3 protein, CDR3 DNA, D gene, V gene, clone size, J gene. The D gene is left open where the match is weak. Size is omitted from some rows. Given values are once, few, many or a class for expanded clones.

CASSYSRGNYGYTF | TGTGCCAGCAGTTACTCTCGGGGAAACTATGGCTACACCTTC | - | TRBV6-5 | - | TRBJ1-2
CATSDPGEYGYTF | TGTGCCACCAGTGATCCCGGGGAATATGGCTACACCTTC | - | TRBV24-1 | - | TRBJ1-2
CAWSVLAPNYGYTF | TGTGCCTGGAGTGTATTAGCACCTAACTATGGCTACACCTTC | - | TRBV30 | - | TRBJ1-2
CASSPTGIAGELFF | TGTGCCAGCAGCCCGACAGGGATTGCGGGGGAGCTGTTTTTT | TRBD1 | TRBV2 | once | TRBJ2-2
CASSLRIAGAYEQYF | TGTGCCAGCAGCCTCCGGATAGCGGGGGCCTACGAGCAGTACTTC | TRBD2 | TRBV3-1/TRBV3-2 | - | TRBJ2-7
CASSLYSSGNTIYF | TGTGCCAGCAGCTTATATTCCTCTGGAAACACCATATATTTT | - | TRBV7-2 | - | TRBJ1-3
CASSLGASMNTEAFF | TGTGCCAGCAGCTTAGGAGCAAGTATGAACACTGAAGCTTTCTTT | - | TRBV7-2 | - | TRBJ1-1
CATSDPGQGLIGYTF | TGTGCCACCAGTGACCCGGGACAGGGGTTGATTGGCTACACCTTC | TRBD1 | TRBV24-1 | few | TRBJ1-2
CASSGRLTSSGNTIYF | TGTGCCAGCAGTGGCCGCCTTACCAGCTCTGGAAACACCATATATTTT | - | TRBV6-1 | - | TRBJ1-3
CASSSLQGTADYEQYF | TGTGCCAGCAGCTCCCTACAAGGGACAGCAGATTACGAGCAGTACTTC | TRBD1 | TRBV7-9 | - | TRBJ2-7
CASSAGSLSYEQYF | TGTGCCAGTAGTGCCGGTAGTCTCTCCTACGAGCAGTACTTC | - | TRBV19 | - | TRBJ2-7
CASSFAVSYNEQFF | TGTGCCAGCAGCTTCGCGGTCTCTTACAATGAGCAGTTCTTC | - | TRBV7-2 | - | TRBJ2-1
CASSLSGWGQPGSTDTQYF | TGTGCCAGCAGTTTATCGGGTTGGGGACAGCCGGGAAGCACAGATACGCAGTATTTT | TRBD1 | TRBV27 | - | TRBJ2-3
CASSFVNTYEQYF | TGTGCCAGCAGTTTCGTCAACACCTACGAGCAGTACTTC | - | TRBV12-3/TRBV12-4 | - | TRBJ2-7
CAWSVRENTEAFF | TGTGCCTGGAGCGTCCGGGAGAACACTGAAGCTTTCTTT | - | TRBV30 | - | TRBJ1-1
CASSQSVGQVVSPLHF | TGCGCCAGCAGCCAATCCGTGGGACAGGTAGTTTCACCCCTCCACTTT | TRBD1 | TRBV4-3 | - | TRBJ1-6
CASSFRSGANVLTF | TGTGCCAGCAGCTTCCGCTCTGGGGCCAACGTCCTGACTTTC | - | TRBV11-1 | once | TRBJ2-6
CASSPIQERYEQYF | TGTGCCAGCAGTCCAATACAGGAAAGGTACGAGCAGTACTTC | - | TRBV28 | once | TRBJ2-7
CSASSGANNQPQHF | TGCAGTGCTAGTTCAGGGGCAAACAATCAGCCCCAGCATTTT | - | TRBV20-1 | - | TRBJ1-5
CATSDTGVSNQPQHF | TGTGCCACCAGTGATACAGGGGTGAGCAATCAGCCCCAGCATTTT | TRBD1 | TRBV24-1 | - | TRBJ1-5
CATRRELLNTEAFF | TGTGCCACCAGAAGGGAGTTGCTGAACACTGAAGCTTTCTTT | - | TRBV15 | once | TRBJ1-1
CASSYSTDIYGYTF | TGTGCCAGCAGTTATTCAACAGATATTTATGGCTACACCTTC | - | TRBV6-5 | - | TRBJ1-2
CASSLYDRVESPLHF | TGTGCCAGCAGCTTATACGACAGGGTAGAATCACCCCTCCACTTT | TRBD1 | TRBV5-6 | - | TRBJ1-6
CASMKPSGRHTDTQYF | TGTGCCAGTATGAAACCCAGCGGGAGGCACACAGATACGCAGTATTTT | TRBD2 | TRBV19 | - | TRBJ2-3
CASSIGQGNTEAFF | TGTGCCAGTAGTATCGGCCAGGGGAACACTGAAGCTTTCTTT | - | TRBV19 | once | TRBJ1-1
CASSQEPRVNTEAFF | TGTGCCAGCAGCCAGGAACCCAGGGTCAACACTGAAGCTTTCTTT | - | TRBV14 | - | TRBJ1-1
CSVEAGDYGYTF | TGCAGCGTTGAGGCGGGTGACTATGGCTACACCTTC | - | TRBV29-1 | - | TRBJ1-2
CASSKGIGTTNNEQFF | TGTGCCAGCAGCAAGGGGATCGGGACTACAAACAATGAGCAGTTCTTC | TRBD2 | TRBV5-4 | - | TRBJ2-1